This T cell receptor beta chain is from a study of early T cells in non-severe SARS-CoV-2 infection. About the study: The study sequenced bulk RNA from unsorted whole blood, with chains unpaired. Findings and limits, study-wide: VDJdb matching, biased toward anti-spike CD8 responses, missed private and CD4 specificities.

TCRdb independently ran MiXCR on the 5' RACE reads; one entry per CDR3 protein. This sample yields over 50,000 distinct CDR3 sequences, of which 11% are seen a single time; 1.5% to 2% belongs to the top ten. This clonotype was detected many times. Its cognate antigen is unknown. CDR3 length: 13 residues. Trimming removed 7 bases from V and 8 bases from J, with 17 bases in between. The germline CDR1 and CDR2 sequences are LGHNT and FRNRAP. Sample: whole blood. This TCR derives from an adult who was a healthcare worker with PCR-confirmed SARS-CoV-2 infection or an uninfected control (not recorded which). J is TRBJ1-2 and V is TRBV12-5; D call uncertain. CDR3 loop: CASAPEGQKGYTF. CDR3 in DNA: TGTGCTAGTGCCCCTGAAGGGCAGAAAGGCTACACCTTC.